The source of this TCR beta chain is a study of identifying expanded T cells in peripheral blood. Study findings and constraints: Across healthy donors, higher total template counts meant significantly greater two-week count variance. Differentially abundant clones: 0.95 to 1.5 between replicates, around 16 at approximately 13 days, around 20 at four.

Comments on this clone: The antigen remains undetermined.

Trimming removed 1 base at V and 5 bases at J, with 10 bases between. Germline CDR1 SGHDT, CDR2 YYEEEE. This CDR3 has 13 residues. Collection occurred without any documented infections or immune events in donors. Repertoires were generated with immunoSEQ multiplex PCR, while TCRdb's copy carries only in-frame clones and drops some. This table has tens of thousands of clones, nearly 90% appearing once. This sequence originates from a person aged 18 to 75 in good health. The chain uses TRBV5-6 and TRBJ2-7, with D perhaps TRBD1 (5 bases). Sequenced input: blood. The DNA of the CDR3 is TGTGCCAGCAGCTTGTCCAGGGTCCACGAGCAGTACTTC. It encodes CASSLSRVHEQYF.